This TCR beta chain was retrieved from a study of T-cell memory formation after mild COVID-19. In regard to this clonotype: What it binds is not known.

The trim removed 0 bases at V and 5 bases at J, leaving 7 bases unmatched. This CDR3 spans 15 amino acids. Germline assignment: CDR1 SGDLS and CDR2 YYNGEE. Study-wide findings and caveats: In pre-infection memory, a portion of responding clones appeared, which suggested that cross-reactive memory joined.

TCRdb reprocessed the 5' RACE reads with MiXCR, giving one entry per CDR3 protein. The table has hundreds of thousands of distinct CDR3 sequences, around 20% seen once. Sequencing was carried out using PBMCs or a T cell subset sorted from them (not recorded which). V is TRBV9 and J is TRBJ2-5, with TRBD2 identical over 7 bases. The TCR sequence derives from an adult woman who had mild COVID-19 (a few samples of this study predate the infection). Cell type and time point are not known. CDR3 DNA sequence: TGTGCCAGCAGCGTAGGGGAGGGAAAGGGGGAGACCCAGTACTTC. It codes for CASSVGEGKGETQYF.